This passage covers 32 T cell receptor beta chains from one sample sequenced in a study of blood T cell repertoires in COVID-19 (dated by TCRdb to the early 2020s). The method behind the library was the immunoSEQ multiplex PCR assay. The table was pulled from immuneACCESS by TCRdb, which kept in-frame rearrangements only. Such tables lose some clones; where checked, under half of the loss comes from unresolved V genes, and the rest has no known cause. This sample lists around 250,000 clones; 83% were detected once. The ten largest make up around 7.9% of the sample. Specimen: peripheral blood. These receptors were obtained from a man aged 35 to 55 with active or convalescent COVID-19.

CDR3 residues: CAGARGPNTDTQYF. DNA of the CDR3: TGTGCCGGGGCCCGAGGACCCAACACAGATACGCAGTATTTT. The V call is TRBV6-6, the J call TRBJ2-3; perhaps TRBD1 as D (5 bases). CDR1 is MNHNY, CDR2 SVGAGI, per germline (reference sequence). V gave up 11 bases and J gave up 2 bases, with 17 bases separating them. The CDR3 consists of 14 residues.

CDR3 sequence reads: CASVDRETGNTIYF. CDR3 DNA sequence: TGTGCCAGCGTGGACAGGGAAACTGGAAACACCATATATTTT. The chain is built from TRBV19 and TRBJ1-3; TRBD1 agrees at 8 bases. Germline CDR1 LNHDA, CDR2 SQIVND (reference sequence). V was clipped by 9 bases and J by 2 bases; unmatched bases: 6. The CDR3 totals 14 residues.

This clone was recorded once. The chain carries TRBV18 and TRBJ2-1; D possibly corresponds to TRBD1 (5 bases). Germline V gene sequence: CDR1 KGHSH, CDR2 LQKENI. This CDR3 contains 14 residues. V shed 0 bases and J shed 6 bases, with 9 bases lying between them. This CDR3 is CASSPPDRRNEQFF. The CDR3 bases are TGTGCCAGCTCACCACCTGACAGACGCAATGAGCAGTTCTTC.

V is TRBV19 and J is TRBJ2-1, with a possible D match to TRBD2 (6 bases). Per germline, CDR1 LNHDA and CDR2 SQIVND (reference sequence). Trimming removed 0 bases from V and 6 bases from J, with 18 bases in between. This CDR3 has 17 amino acids. CDR3 DNA: TGTGCCAGTAGTATAGATCGGGTAGCGCGGGGCGGCAATGAGCAGTTCTTC. It yields the protein CASSIDRVARGGNEQFF.

This clone was picked up a small number of times. The rearrangement uses TRBV7-3 and TRBJ2-3; 9 nucleotides agree with TRBD2. Germline CDR1 and CDR2: SGHTA and FQGTGA. The CDR3 consists of 16 residues. Unmatched junction bases numbered 9, after V lost 5 bases and J lost 3 bases. The CDR3 coding sequence is TGTGCCAGCAGCCCGAGAGGCGGGAGGGCAACAGATACGCAGTATTTT. Protein sequence: CASSPRGGRATDTQYF. The full variable domain, in which reference TRBV7-3 and TRBJ2-3 provide the parts outside the CDR3, is GAGVSQTPSNKVTEKGKYVELRCDPISGHTALYWYRQSLGQGPEFLIYFQGTGAADDSGLPNDRFFAVRPEGSVSTLKIQRTERGDSAVYLCASSPRGGRATDTQYFGPGTRLTVL.

J is TRBJ2-5 and V is TRBV18; 11 bases align to TRBD2. The CDR3 consists of 17 residues. The V and J ends lost 6 bases and 0 bases, in that order; junction bases with no gene match: 9. The germline V gene has CDR1 KGHSH and CDR2 LQKENI. CDR3 in DNA: TGTGCCAGCTCCCAGCTAGCGGGAGGTCTGGACCAAGAGACCCAGTACTTC. The encoded protein is CASSQLAGGLDQETQYF. Full variable domain (missing parts from reference TRBV18 and TRBJ2-5): NAGVMQNPRHLVRRRGQEARLRCSPMKGHSHVYWYRQLPEEGLKFMVYLQKENIIDESGMPKERFSAEFPKEGPSILRIQQVVRGDSAAYFCASSQLAGGLDQETQYFGPGTRLLVL.

This clone appeared once. This sequence joins TRBV4-2 and TRBJ2-7; the match to TRBD1 covers 8 bases. This CDR3 spans 16 amino acids. J lost 4 bases, V lost 0 bases, and 8 bases had no gene match. CDR1 and CDR2 from the germline V gene are LGHNA and YNFKEQ. CDR3 protein: CASSQDAGGGLYEQYF. The CDR3, as DNA: TGTGCCAGCAGCCAAGACGCAGGGGGCGGACTATACGAGCAGTACTTC.

The chain recombines TRBV6-1 with TRBJ1-3; D not resolved. The CDR3 length is 14 residues. CDR1 is MNHNS and CDR2 is SASEGT in the germline V gene. V lost 0 bases, J lost 4 bases, and 7 bases lay in between. The CDR3 sequence is CASSEAGWGNTIYF. The CDR3 DNA reads as TGTGCCAGCAGTGAAGCGGGCTGGGGAAACACCATATATTTT.

The chain is built from TRBV10-1 and TRBJ1-5, with D uncertain. CDR1 and CDR2 (germline): WNHNN, SYGVQD (reference sequence). Deletions cut 7 bases from V and 5 bases from J, with 24 bases between. The CDR3 spans 17 residues. CDR3: CASIKGSLRIPHQPQHF. The CDR3 DNA is TGCGCCAGCATAAAAGGATCCCTCAGGATCCCCCATCAGCCCCAGCATTTT.

In this sample, this clone turned up a few times. V usage is TRBV6-6 and J usage is TRBJ1-4; TRBD1 aligns across 9 bases. CDR3 length equals 14 residues. The V gene's germline CDR1 is MNHNY and CDR2 SVGAGI (reference sequence). Trimming at V came to 5 bases and at J to 15 bases, leaving 13 bases not matched to a gene. DNA of the CDR3: TGTGCCAGCAGTCCGGGACAGGGAGACCGACCTATGTTTTTT. It translates to CASSPGQGDRPMFF.

The chain joins TRBV4-1 to TRBJ2-3, with 13 bases aligning to TRBD2. Germline loops: CDR1 MGHRA, CDR2 YSYEKL. CDR3 size: 17 residues. The junction had 2 bases not matched to a gene; V was cut back by 0 bases and J by 2 bases. CDR3 sequence reads: CASSQDGTSGITDTQYF. CDR3 nucleotides: TGCGCCAGCAGCCAAGATGGGACTAGCGGGATCACAGATACGCAGTATTTT.

The chain links TRBV5-1 to TRBJ1-1, with TRBD1 matching over 7 bases. Germline loops: CDR1 SGHRS, CDR2 YFSETQ. With V trimmed by 3 bases and J by 5 bases, 7 bases remained unmatched. CDR3 length: 14 residues. This chain's CDR3 is CASSSGQWRTEAFF. The CDR3 DNA sequence: TGCGCCAGCAGCTCGGGACAGTGGAGGACTGAAGCTTTCTTT.

This clone has only one observation. The V and J genes are TRBV5-8 and TRBJ1-5, with a weak D call TRBD1 (6 bases). This CDR3 is 17 amino acids long. The germline V gene has CDR1 SGHTS and CDR2 YDEGEE. Trimming shortened V by 2 bases and J by 2 bases, and 17 bases separated the two germline ends. CDR3 loop: CASSFRDQGSGNQPQHF. As DNA, the CDR3 is TGTGCCAGCAGCTTCCGGGATCAGGGGTCCGGCAATCAGCCCCAGCATTTT.

The J gene is TRBJ2-2, the V gene TRBV19; 7 bases are shared with TRBD1. J lost 0 bases, V lost 1 base, and 5 bases had no gene match. Germline V gives CDR1 LNHDA, CDR2 SQIVND (reference sequence). This CDR3 spans 17 amino acids. The chain's CDR3 is CASSIGTGQTNTGELFF. The CDR3, as DNA: TGTGCCAGTAGTATAGGAACGGGACAGACGAACACCGGGGAGCTGTTTTTT.

In this sample, this clone turned up once. One junction end does not reproduce the germline sequence, and a read error may be involved. In nucleotides, the CDR3 is TGCAGCGTTCAAGACAGATTTAATTCACCCCTCCACTTT. It specifies CSVQDRFNSPLHF. J is TRBJ1-6 and V is TRBV29-1; possibly TRBD1 for D (5 bases). The V gene's germline CDR1 is SQVTM and CDR2 ANQGSEA. The CDR3 is 13 amino acids.

This clone has only a few counts. The rearrangement joins TRBV19 to TRBJ1-5; D unclear. This CDR3 has 15 residues. Germline-derived CDR1 and CDR2 are LNHDA and SQIVND (reference sequence). V was cut by 6 bases and J by 2 bases, with 14 bases left in between. CDR3 sequence: CASRLIPSGNQPQHF. The CDR3, as DNA: TGTGCCAGTAGACTTATCCCGAGCGGCAATCAGCCCCAGCATTTT.

The chain joins TRBV7-6 to TRBJ1-1, with D perhaps matching TRBD1 (5 bases). From germline, CDR1 is SGHVS and CDR2 FNYEAQ. The CDR3 covers 13 residues. V lost 5 bases and J 1 base, leaving 8 bases between the germline ends. CDR3 coding DNA: TGTGCCAGCAGCCCGCAGGGGAACACTGAAGCTTTCTTT. This codes for CASSPQGNTEAFF. The full variable domain, its missing parts supplied by reference TRBV7-6 and TRBJ1-1, is GAGVSQSPRYKVTKRGQDVALRCDPISGHVSLYWYRQALGQGPEFLTYFNYEAQQDKSGLPNDRFSAERPEGSISTLTIQRTEQRDSAMYRCASSPQGNTEAFFGQGTRLTVV.

This chain connects TRBV5-4 to TRBJ1-2; unclear D gene. V was clipped by 0 bases and J by 6 bases, with 9 bases between them. Germline CDR1 and CDR2: SGHNT and YYREEE (reference sequence). This CDR3 has 13 residues. In nucleotides, the CDR3 is TGTGCCAGCAGCTTGGAAGGGAGGGATGGCTACACCTTC. Translation gives CASSLEGRDGYTF.

The gene calls are TRBV6-5 and TRBJ1-1, with 9 bases identical to TRBD1. From germline, CDR1 is MNHEY and CDR2 SVGAGI. V dropped 5 bases and J dropped 5; count of bases not matched to a gene: 9. The CDR3 has 15 amino acids. Written as DNA, the CDR3 is TGTGCCAGCAGTAACATGGGACAGGGAGAGACTGAAGCTTTCTTT. Amino acids: CASSNMGQGETEAFF.

This rearrangement joins TRBV7-6 to TRBJ2-2; D not resolved. V lost 2 bases and J lost 0, with 7 bases in between. Germline assignment: CDR1 SGHVS and CDR2 FNYEAQ. The CDR3 has 15 residues. This CDR3 reads CASSLMSANTGELFF. The CDR3 bases are TGTGCCAGCAGCTTAATGAGCGCGAACACCGGGGAGCTGTTTTTT.

The chain joins TRBV7-6 to TRBJ2-1, with 7 bases that match TRBD1. V lost 5 bases, J lost 0 bases, and 7 bases stayed unmatched. This CDR3 contains 16 residues. The germline V gene has CDR1 SGHVS and CDR2 FNYEAQ. CDR3 nucleotides: TGTGCCAGCAGCCCCCGGACAGGCTCCTCCTACAATGAGCAGTTCTTC. It encodes CASSPRTGSSYNEQFF.

V and J are TRBV2 and TRBJ1-5, with 7 bases identical to TRBD1. Per germline, CDR1 SNHLY and CDR2 FYNNEI. The CDR3 length is 15 residues. J lost 5 bases, V lost 4 bases, and 8 bases had no gene match. CDR3 in amino acids: CASSVMTGSYQPQHF. In nucleotides, the CDR3 is TGTGCCAGCAGTGTAATGACAGGGTCCTATCAGCCCCAGCATTTT.

The chain is built from TRBV7-9 and TRBJ2-2; D might be TRBD1 (6 bases). Per germline, CDR1 SEHNR and CDR2 FQNEAQ (reference sequence). This CDR3 comprises 15 residues. Trimming removed 2 bases at V and 3 bases at J, with 10 bases between. As DNA, the CDR3 is TGTGCCAGCAGCTTACTACAGGGTGACACCGGGGAGCTGTTTTTT. Its protein product is CASSLLQGDTGELFF.

The table lists this clone with a count of one. Written as DNA, the CDR3 is TGTGCCACCAGTGTCGCAGCGGGAAGCACAGATACGCAGTATTTT. Its protein is CATSVAAGSTDTQYF. V is TRBV24-1 and J is TRBJ2-3; 7 nucleotides line up with TRBD2. CDR1 is KGHDR and CDR2 is SFDVKD in the germline V gene. V lost 5 bases, J lost 0 bases, and 4 bases stayed unmatched. The CDR3 contains 15 residues.

The chain is built from TRBV9 and TRBJ2-7; 7 positions match TRBD1. V shed 2 bases and J 4 bases; nucleotides not matched to a gene: 3. The CDR3 consists of 13 residues. Germline assignment: CDR1 SGDLS and CDR2 YYNGEE. The CDR3 here is CASSVGTEYEQYF. In DNA, the CDR3 is TGTGCCAGCAGCGTTGGGACAGAGTACGAGCAGTACTTC. Together with reference TRBV9 and TRBJ2-7, the CDR3 gives the full variable domain: DSGVTQTPKHLITATGQRVTLRCSPRSGDLSVYWYQQSLDQGLQFLIQYYNGEERAKGNILERFSAQQFPDLHSELNLSSLELGDSALYFCASSVGTEYEQYFGPGTRLTVT.

The V gene is TRBV9, the J gene TRBJ1-1; the D gene is possibly TRBD1 (6 bases). Looked up from germline, CDR1 is SGDLS and CDR2 is YYNGEE. Trimming removed 0 bases from V and 3 bases from J, with 12 bases in between. This CDR3 has 15 amino acids. The DNA of the CDR3 is TGTGCCAGCAGCGTAGAGACAGGAAAATACACTGAAGCTTTCTTT. Protein: CASSVETGKYTEAFF.

The rearrangement joins TRBV4-1 to TRBJ1-1; D gene unclear. From germline, CDR1 is MGHRA and CDR2 YSYEKL. V gave up 1 base and J gave up 3 bases, with 9 bases separating them. The CDR3 consists of 14 residues. In nucleotides, the CDR3 is TGCGCCAGCAGCCAAGCGGAGTTTTACACTGAAGCTTTCTTT. Encoded protein: CASSQAEFYTEAFF.

The rearrangement uses TRBV3-1 (or the pseudogene TRBV3-2) and TRBJ1-2; weak D call: TRBD1 (5 bases). V lost 3 bases to trimming and J lost 2 bases, with 19 bases between them. The CDR3 runs to 17 residues. Germline V gene sequence: CDR1 LGHDT, CDR2 YNNKEL (reference sequence). The CDR3 sequence: CASSHVTRGTENYGYTF. The CDR3 DNA reads TGTGCCAGCAGCCATGTAACCCGGGGGACCGAAAACTATGGCTACACCTTC.

The rearrangement uses TRBV27 and TRBJ2-3; no clear D. The CDR3 consists of 16 residues. Trimming pared 5 bases from V and 2 bases from J, leaving 17 bases between. Germline V gives CDR1 MNHEY, CDR2 SMNVEV (reference sequence). The CDR3 here is CASSPYFPPPTDTQYF. The CDR3 DNA is TGTGCCAGCAGTCCCTACTTCCCGCCACCCACAGATACGCAGTATTTT.

The chain combines TRBV19 with TRBJ2-3; TRBD1 agrees at 9 bases. The CDR3 is made up of 17 amino acids. Germline V lookup: CDR1 LNHDA, CDR2 SQIVND (reference sequence). The J segment lost 4 bases and the V segment lost 5 bases, leaving 13 bases of the junction unmatched. The CDR3 region is CASSFQTGGGMADTQYF. Written as DNA, the CDR3 is TGTGCCAGTAGTTTTCAGACAGGGGGAGGAATGGCAGATACGCAGTATTTT. Full variable domain (rest looked up from reference TRBV19 and TRBJ2-3): DGGITQSPKYLFRKEGQNVTLSCEQNLNHDAMYWYRQDPGQGLRLIYYSQIVNDFQKGDIAEGYSVSREKKESFPLTVTSAQKNPTAFYLCASSFQTGGGMADTQYFGPGTRLTVL.

Here the CDR3 DNA reads TGTGCCAGCAGTCCGGGACTCTCGGCCGGGGAGCTGTTTTTT. Amino acid sequence: CASSPGLSAGELFF. The chain joins TRBV6-2 or TRBV6-3 to TRBJ2-2, with D possibly being TRBD2 (6 bases). Germline V gene sequence: CDR1 MNHEY, CDR2 SVGEGT. The CDR3 sequence is 14 residues long. V lost 5 bases and J lost 6, with 13 bases in between.

This clone was seen ten or more times. Other nucleotide sequences from this sample produce the same CDR3. V usage is TRBV18 and J usage is TRBJ1-1; D is perhaps TRBD1 (5 bases). CDR3 size: 13 residues. The V gene lost 3 bases and the J gene lost 1 base, with 6 bases spanning the gap. CDR1 KGHSH and CDR2 LQKENI come from the germline V gene. CDR3 protein: CASSPQGNTEAFF. The CDR3 coding sequence is TGTGCCAGCTCACCGCAGGGGAACACTGAAGCTTTCTTT.